These T cell receptor beta chains were read from a single sample in a study of blood T cell dynamics during melanoma immunotherapy. The repertoire was sequenced with immunoSEQ multiplex PCR; TCRdb's copy has only in-frame clones and lacks some. Of 2,500 to 3,500 clones listed, around 88% are singletons. The sequenced sample was blood, obtained from a patient treated with checkpoint blockade. Source of these receptors: a human donor with melanoma. CDR3s include the opening cysteine and the closing phenylalanine or tryptophan.

>TRBJ1-2|18|TRBV11-3
CASSLLGDLTLEGYGYTF
>TRBJ1-2|18|TRBV2
CASSEPRQGAGGHYGYTF
>TRBJ2-2|15|TRBV15
CATARLAGLTGELFF
>TRBJ1-4|15|TRBV7-9
CASSPLQGRREKLFF
>TRBJ1-1|17|TRBV2
CASNYGTLVRGNTEAFF
>TRBJ2-2|15|TRBV5-1
CASSLSGRNTGELFF
>TRBJ2-2|16|TRBV4-2
CASSPLGQGNTGELFF
>TRBJ2-7|14|TRBV5-8
CASWDVLSSYEQYF
>TRBJ2-7|15|TRBV4-1
CASSQELLASYEQYF
>TRBJ2-1|12|TRBV7-2
CASSLGGYEQFF
>TRBJ2-7|13|TRBV2
CASSDRMDYEQYF
>TRBJ2-5|14|TRBV28
CASSLPGTGETQYF